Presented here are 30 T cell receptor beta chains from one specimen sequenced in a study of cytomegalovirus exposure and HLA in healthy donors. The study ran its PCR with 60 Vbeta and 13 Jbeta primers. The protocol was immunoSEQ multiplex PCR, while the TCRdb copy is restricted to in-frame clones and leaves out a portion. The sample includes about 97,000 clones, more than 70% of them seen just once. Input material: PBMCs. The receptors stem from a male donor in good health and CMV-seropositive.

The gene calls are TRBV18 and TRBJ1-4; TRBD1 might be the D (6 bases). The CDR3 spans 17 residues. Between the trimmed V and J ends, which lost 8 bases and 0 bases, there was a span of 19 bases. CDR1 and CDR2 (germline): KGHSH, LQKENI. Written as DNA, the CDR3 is TGTGCCAGCACCCCGAGGGTCCGGACAGCAACTAATGAAAAACTGTTTTTT. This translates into CASTPRVRTATNEKLFF.

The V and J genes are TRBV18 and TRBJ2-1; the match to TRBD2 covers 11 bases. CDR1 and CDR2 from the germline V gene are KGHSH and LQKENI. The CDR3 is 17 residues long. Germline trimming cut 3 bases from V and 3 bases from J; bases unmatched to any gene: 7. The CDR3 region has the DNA TGTGCCAGCTCACCTCCCCTAGCGGGAGGAATCTACAATGAGCAGTTCTTC. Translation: CASSPPLAGGIYNEQFF.

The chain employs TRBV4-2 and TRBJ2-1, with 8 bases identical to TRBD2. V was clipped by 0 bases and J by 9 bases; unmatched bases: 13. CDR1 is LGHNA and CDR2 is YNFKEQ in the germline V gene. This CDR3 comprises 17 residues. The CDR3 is CASSQDPAGGGRSEQFF. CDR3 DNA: TGTGCCAGCAGCCAAGATCCGGCGGGAGGAGGGCGAAGTGAGCAGTTCTTC.

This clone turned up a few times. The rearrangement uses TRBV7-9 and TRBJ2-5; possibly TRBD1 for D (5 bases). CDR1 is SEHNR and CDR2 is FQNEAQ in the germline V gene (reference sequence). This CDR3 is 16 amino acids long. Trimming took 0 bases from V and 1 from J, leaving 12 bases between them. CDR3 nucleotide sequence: TGTGCCAGCAGCTTAGCGCCGGTACAGGCCCAAGAGACCCAGTACTTC. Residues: CASSLAPVQAQETQYF.

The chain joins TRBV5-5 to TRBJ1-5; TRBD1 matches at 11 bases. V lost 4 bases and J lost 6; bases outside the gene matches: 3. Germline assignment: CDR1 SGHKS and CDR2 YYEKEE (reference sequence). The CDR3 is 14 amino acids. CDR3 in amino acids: CASSGGQGVQPQHF. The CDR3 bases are TGTGCCAGCAGCGGGGGACAGGGGGTTCAGCCCCAGCATTTT.

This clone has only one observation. CDR3: CASSQDRSGYGNTIYF. For the CDR3, the DNA is TGCGCCAGCAGCCAAGATCGGTCAGGGTACGGAAACACCATATATTTT. This rearrangement joins TRBV4-3 to TRBJ1-3; a possible D gene is TRBD1 (5 bases). The germline CDR1 and CDR2 sequences are LGHNA and YSLEER. Trimming removed 0 bases from V and 4 bases from J, with 13 bases in between. This CDR3 is built from 16 residues.

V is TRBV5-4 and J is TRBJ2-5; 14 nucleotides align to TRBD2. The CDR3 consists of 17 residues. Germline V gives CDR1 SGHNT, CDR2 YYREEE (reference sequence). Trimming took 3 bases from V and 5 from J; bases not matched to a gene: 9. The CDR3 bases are TGTGCCAGCAGCTCGGGACTAGCGGGAGTAAGTAGGGAGACCCAGTACTTC. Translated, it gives CASSSGLAGVSRETQYF.

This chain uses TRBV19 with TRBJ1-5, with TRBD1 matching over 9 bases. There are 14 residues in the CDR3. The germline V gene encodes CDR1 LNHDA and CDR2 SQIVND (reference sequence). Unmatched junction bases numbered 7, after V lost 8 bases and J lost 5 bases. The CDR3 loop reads CASRTGESYQPQHF. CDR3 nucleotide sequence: TGTGCCAGTCGGACAGGGGAATCCTATCAGCCCCAGCATTTT.

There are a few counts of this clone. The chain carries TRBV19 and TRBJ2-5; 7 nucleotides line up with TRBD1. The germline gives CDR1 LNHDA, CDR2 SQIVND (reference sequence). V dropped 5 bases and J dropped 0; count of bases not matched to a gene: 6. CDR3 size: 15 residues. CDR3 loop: CASSVPGTDQETQYF. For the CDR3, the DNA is TGTGCCAGTAGTGTCCCAGGGACAGACCAAGAGACCCAGTACTTC.

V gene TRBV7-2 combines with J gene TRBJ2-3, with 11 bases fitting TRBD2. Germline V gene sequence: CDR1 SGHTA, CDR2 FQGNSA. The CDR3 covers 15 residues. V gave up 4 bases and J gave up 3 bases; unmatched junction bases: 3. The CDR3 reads CASSSRLAGTDTQYF. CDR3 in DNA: TGTGCCAGCAGCTCCAGACTAGCGGGAACAGATACGCAGTATTTT.

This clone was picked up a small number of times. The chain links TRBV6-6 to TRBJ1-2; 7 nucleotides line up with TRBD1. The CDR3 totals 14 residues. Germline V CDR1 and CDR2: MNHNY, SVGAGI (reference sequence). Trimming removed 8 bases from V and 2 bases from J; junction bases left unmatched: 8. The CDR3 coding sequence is TGTGCCAGCTACAGGGGCCGACCAAACTATGGCTACACCTTC. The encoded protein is CASYRGRPNYGYTF.

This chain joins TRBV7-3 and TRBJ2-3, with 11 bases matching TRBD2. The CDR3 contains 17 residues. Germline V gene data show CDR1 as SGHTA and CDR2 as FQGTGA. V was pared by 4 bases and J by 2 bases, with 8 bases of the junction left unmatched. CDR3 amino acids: CASSSPGLAVLTDTQYF. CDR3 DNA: TGTGCCAGCAGCTCTCCGGGACTAGCGGTCCTCACAGATACGCAGTATTTT.

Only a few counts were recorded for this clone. As DNA, the CDR3 is TGTGCCAGCAGCATTCGACAGGGGGAGGTAGATACGCAGTATTTT. Translating gives CASSIRQGEVDTQYF. The chain employs TRBV11-3 and TRBJ2-3; TRBD1 agrees at 9 bases. Germline CDR1 and CDR2: SGHNT and YENEEA. The V segment lost 5 bases and the J segment 5 bases; nucleotides outside the gene matches: 8. The CDR3 covers 15 residues.

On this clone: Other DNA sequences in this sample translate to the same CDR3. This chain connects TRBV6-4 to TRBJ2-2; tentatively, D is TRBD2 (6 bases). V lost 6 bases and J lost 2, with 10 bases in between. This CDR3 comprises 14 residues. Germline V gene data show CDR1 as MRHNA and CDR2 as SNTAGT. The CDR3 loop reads CASSEGLNTGELFF. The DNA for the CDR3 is TGTGCCAGCAGCGAGGGACTCAACACCGGGGAGCTGTTTTTT.

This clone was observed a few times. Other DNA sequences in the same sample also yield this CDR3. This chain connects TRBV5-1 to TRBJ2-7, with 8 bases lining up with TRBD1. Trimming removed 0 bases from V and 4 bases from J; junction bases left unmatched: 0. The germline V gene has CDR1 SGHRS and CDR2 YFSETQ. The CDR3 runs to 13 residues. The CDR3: CASSLDRGYEQYF. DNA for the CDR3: TGCGCCAGCAGCTTGGACAGGGGGTACGAGCAGTACTTC.

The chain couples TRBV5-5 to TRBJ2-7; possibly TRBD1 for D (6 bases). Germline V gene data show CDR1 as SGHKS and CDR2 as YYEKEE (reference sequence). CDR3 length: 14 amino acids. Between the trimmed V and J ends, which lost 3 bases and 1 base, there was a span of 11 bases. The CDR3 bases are TGTGCCAGCAGCTCGACAGGATCTTCCTACGAGCAGTACTTC. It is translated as CASSSTGSSYEQYF.

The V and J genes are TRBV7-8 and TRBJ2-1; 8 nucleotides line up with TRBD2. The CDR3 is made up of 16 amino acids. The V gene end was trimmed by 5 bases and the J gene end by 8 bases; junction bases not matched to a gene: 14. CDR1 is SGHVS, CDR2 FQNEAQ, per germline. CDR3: CASSQIWGSGRYEQFF. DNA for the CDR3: TGTGCCAGCAGCCAAATTTGGGGAAGCGGGAGATATGAGCAGTTCTTC.

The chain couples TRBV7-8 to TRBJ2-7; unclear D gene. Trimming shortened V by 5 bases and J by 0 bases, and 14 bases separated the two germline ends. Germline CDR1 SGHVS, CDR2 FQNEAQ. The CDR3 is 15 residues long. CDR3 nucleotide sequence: TGTGCCAGCAGCCCTTCACCAAGGAGCTCCTACGAGCAGTACTTC. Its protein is CASSPSPRSSYEQYF. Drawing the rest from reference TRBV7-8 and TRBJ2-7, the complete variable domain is GAGVSQSPRYKVAKRGQDVALRCDPISGHVSLFWYQQALGQGPEFLTYFQNEAQLDKSGLPSDRFFAERPEGSVSTLKIQRTQQEDSAVYLCASSPSPRSSYEQYFGPGTRLTVT.

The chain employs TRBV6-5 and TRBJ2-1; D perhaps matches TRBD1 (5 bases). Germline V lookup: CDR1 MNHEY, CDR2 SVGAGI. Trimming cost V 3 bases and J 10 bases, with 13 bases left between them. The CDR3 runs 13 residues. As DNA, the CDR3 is TGTGCCAGCAGTTATCGCCAGGGAAGGGAGCAGTTCTTC. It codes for CASSYRQGREQFF.

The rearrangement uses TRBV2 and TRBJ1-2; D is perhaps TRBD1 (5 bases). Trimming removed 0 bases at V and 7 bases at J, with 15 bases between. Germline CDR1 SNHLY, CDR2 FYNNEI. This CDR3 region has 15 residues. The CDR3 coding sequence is TGTGCCAGCAGTGAAGCGCGGCAGAGCAGGGTTGGCTACACCTTC. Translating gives CASSEARQSRVGYTF.

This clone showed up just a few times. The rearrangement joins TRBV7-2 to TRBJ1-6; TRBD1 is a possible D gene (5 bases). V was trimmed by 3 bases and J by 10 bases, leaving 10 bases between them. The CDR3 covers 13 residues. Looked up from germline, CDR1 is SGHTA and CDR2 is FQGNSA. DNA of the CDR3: TGTGCCAGCAGCTTGGGGGGTAAATCACCCCTCCACTTT. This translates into CASSLGGKSPLHF.

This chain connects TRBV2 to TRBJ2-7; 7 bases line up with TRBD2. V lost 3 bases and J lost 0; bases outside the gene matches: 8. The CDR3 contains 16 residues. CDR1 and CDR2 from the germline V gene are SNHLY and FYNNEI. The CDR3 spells CASSDKGRETSYEQYF. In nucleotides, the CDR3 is TGTGCCAGCAGTGACAAGGGGCGGGAGACCTCCTACGAGCAGTACTTC.

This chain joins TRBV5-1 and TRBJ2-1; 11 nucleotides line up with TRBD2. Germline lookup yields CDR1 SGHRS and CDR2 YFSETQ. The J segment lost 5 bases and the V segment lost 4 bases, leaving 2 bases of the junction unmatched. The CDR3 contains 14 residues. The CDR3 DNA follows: TGCGCCAGCAGCCTTAGCGGGAGGGACAATGAGCAGTTCTTC. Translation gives CASSLSGRDNEQFF.

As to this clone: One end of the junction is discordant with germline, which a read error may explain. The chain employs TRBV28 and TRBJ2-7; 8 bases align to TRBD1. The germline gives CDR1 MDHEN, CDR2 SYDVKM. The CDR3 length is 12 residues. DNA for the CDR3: TGTGCCAGCAGTTCCCTTGACAGGGGCCTACTCTTC. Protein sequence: CASSSLDRGLLF.

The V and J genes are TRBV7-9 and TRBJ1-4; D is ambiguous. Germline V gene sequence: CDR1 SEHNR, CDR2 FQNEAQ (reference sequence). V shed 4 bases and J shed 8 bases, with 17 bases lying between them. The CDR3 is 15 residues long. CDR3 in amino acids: CASSYTPPSGEKLFF. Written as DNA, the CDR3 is TGTGCCAGCAGCTATACCCCCCCCTCAGGCGAAAAACTGTTTTTT. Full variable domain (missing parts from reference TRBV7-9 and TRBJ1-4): DTGVSQNPRHKITKRGQNVTFRCDPISEHNRLYWYRQTLGQGPEFLTYFQNEAQLEKSRLLSDRFSAERPKGSFSTLEIQRTEQGDSAMYLCASSYTPPSGEKLFFGSGTQLSVL.

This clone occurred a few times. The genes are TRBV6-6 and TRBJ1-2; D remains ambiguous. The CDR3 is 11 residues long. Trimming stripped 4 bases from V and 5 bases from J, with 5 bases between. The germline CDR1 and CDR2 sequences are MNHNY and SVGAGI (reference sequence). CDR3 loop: CASSSRYGYTF. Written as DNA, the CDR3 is TGTGCCAGCAGTTCTAGATATGGCTACACCTTC.

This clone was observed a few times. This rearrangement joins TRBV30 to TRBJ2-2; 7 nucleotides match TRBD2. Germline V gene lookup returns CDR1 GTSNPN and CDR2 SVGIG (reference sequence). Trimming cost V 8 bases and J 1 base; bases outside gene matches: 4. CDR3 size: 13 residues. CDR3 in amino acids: CAAGLLNTGELFF. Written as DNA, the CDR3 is TGTGCCGCGGGACTACTGAACACCGGGGAGCTGTTTTTT.

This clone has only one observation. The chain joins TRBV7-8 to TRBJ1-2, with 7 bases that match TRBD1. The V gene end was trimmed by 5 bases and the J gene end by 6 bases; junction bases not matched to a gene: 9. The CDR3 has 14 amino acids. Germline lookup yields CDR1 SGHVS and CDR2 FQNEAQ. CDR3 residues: CASSRLTGMHGYTF. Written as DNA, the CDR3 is TGTGCCAGCAGCCGGTTGACAGGGATGCATGGCTACACCTTC.

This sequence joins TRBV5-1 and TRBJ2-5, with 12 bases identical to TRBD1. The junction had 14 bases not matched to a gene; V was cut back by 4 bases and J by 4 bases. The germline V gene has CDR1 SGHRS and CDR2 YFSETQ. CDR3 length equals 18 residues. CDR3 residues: CASSPGSGTGGAGETQYF. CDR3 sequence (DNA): TGCGCCAGCAGCCCCGGGTCAGGGACAGGGGGCGCAGGAGAGACCCAGTACTTC.

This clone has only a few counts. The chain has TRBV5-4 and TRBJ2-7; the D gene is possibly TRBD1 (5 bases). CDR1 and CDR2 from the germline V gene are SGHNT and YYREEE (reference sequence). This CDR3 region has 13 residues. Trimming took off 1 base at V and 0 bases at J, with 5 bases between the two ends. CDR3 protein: CASSLRGSYEQYF. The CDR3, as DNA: TGTGCCAGCAGCTTGAGGGGCTCCTACGAGCAGTACTTC.